This T cell receptor beta chain was sequenced for a study of blood T cell repertoires in COVID-19. Across the whole study: PBMCs, B-cell-depleted T cells, or T cells were the source of the cDNA or gDNA that made up the material.

TCRdb keeps only in-frame clones here, not all; method: immunoSEQ multiplex PCR. The sample contains about 81,000 clones, over 75% of which appear only once. This CDR3 contains 13 residues. V lost 3 bases to trimming and J lost 8 bases; unmatched junction nucleotides: 4. The germline CDR1 and CDR2 sequences are SGDLS and YYNGEE. This clone was picked up one time. This chain links TRBV9 with TRBJ1-4; 7 bases map to TRBD1. The sample comprised peripheral blood. The sequence derives from a man aged 65-85 years with active or convalescent COVID-19. CDR3 in amino acids: CASSEGGGEKLFF. As DNA, the CDR3 is TGTGCCAGCAGCGAAGGAGGGGGCGAAAAACTGTTTTTT.